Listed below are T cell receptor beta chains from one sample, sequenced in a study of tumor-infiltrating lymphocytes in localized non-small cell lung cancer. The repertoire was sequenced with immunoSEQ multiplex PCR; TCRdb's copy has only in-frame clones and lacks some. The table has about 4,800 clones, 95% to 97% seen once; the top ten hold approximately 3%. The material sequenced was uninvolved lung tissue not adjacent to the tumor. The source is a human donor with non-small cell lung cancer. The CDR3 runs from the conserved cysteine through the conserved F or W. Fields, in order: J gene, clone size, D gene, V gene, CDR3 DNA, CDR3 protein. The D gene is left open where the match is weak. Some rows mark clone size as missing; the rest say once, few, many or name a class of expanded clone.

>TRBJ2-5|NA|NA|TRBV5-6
TGTGCCAGCAGCTCAGGACTACCGGAGACCCAGTACTTC
CASSSGLPETQYF
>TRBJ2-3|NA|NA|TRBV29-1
TGCAGCGTTGAAACAGGGTCGGGGGGTACGCAGTATTTT
CSVETGSGGTQYF
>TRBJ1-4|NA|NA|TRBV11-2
TGTGCCAGCAGCTTAGGCCCTGATGAAAAACTGTTTTTT
CASSLGPDEKLFF
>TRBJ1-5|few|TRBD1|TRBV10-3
TGTGCCACGGACACAGGGGATAGCAATCAGCCCCAGCATTTT
CATDTGDSNQPQHF
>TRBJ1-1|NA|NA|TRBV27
TGTGCCAGCAGCCCAGGGCTGACTACTGAAGCTTTCTTT
CASSPGLTTEAFF
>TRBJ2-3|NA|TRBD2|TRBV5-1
TGCGCCAGCAGCTTGGCGGCTAGCGGGGGGGGACGGCGAACAGATACGCAGTATTTT
CASSLAASGGGRRTDTQYF
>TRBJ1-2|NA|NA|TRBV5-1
TGCGCCAGCAGCTCAACTCTCGGACAAGAGAGTGGCTACACCTTC
CASSSTLGQESGYTF
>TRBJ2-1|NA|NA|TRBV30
TGTGCCTGGAGGCCCGGACCTGCAGGACCTGAAGACCACAATGAGCAGTTCTTC
CAWRPGPAGPEDHNEQFF
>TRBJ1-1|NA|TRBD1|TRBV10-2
TGCGCCATCAGTCCCGGGACAGGGGATACTGAAGCTTTCTTT
CAISPGTGDTEAFF
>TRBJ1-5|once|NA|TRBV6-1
TGTGCCAGCAGAGAAACCAGGGAAACTGTTGGACAGCCCCAGCATTTT
CASRETRETVGQPQHF
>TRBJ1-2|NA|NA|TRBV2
TGTGCCAGCAGTGAGGCGGCCTATGGCTACACCTTC
CASSEAAYGYTF
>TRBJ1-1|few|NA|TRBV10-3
TGTGCCATCAGTGCTGACACTGAAGCTTTCTTT
CAISADTEAFF
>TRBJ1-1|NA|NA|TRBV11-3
TGTGCCAGCAGTTCCGAAAGAACCACTGAAGCTTTCTTT
CASSSERTTEAFF
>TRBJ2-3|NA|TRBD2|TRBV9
TGTGCCAGCAGCGCCTGGGCTAGCGGGGGGTTTGATACGCAGTATTTT
CASSAWASGGFDTQYF
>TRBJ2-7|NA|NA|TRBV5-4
TGTGCCAGCAGCCCCGACAGAACAAGCGAGCAGTACTTC
CASSPDRTSEQYF
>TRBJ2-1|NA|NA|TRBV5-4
TGTGCCAGCAGTTACAACAATGAGCAGTTCTTC
CASSYNNEQFF
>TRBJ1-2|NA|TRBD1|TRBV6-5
TGTGCCAGCAGCTTAACAGGGGTTGGGTATGGCTACACCTTC
CASSLTGVGYGYTF
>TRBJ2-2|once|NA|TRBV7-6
TGTGCCAGCAGCCGTAGCAGTTCGGCGAGCGGACCTACCGGGGAGCTGTTTTTT
CASSRSSSASGPTGELFF
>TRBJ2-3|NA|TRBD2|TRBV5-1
TGCGCCAGCAGCGGCGGCGCCCTAGCGGCAAGTACAGATACGCAGTATTTT
CASSGGALAASTDTQYF
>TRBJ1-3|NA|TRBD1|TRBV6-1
TGTGCCAGCAGGGACAGGGTGACTGGAAACACCATATATTTT
CASRDRVTGNTIYF
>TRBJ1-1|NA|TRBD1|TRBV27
TGTGCCAGCAGTGCCGACAGGGGGATAGTGGGGAACACTGAAGCTTTCTTT
CASSADRGIVGNTEAFF
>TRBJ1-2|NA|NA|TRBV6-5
TGTGCCAGCAGTTACTCGAGGGGCTATGGCTACACCTTC
CASSYSRGYGYTF
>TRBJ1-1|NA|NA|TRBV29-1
TGCAGCGGGCAAGTTCTAGCGGACACTGAAGCTTTCTTT
CSGQVLADTEAFF
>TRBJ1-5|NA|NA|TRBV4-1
TGCGCCAGCAGCCAAGACCCGGACCCAAGCAATCAGCCCCAGCATTTT
CASSQDPDPSNQPQHF
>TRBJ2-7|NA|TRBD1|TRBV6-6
TGTGCCAGCAGTCAAGCCGGGACAGGGCACGAGCAGTACTTC
CASSQAGTGHEQYF
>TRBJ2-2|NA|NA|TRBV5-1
TGCGCCAGCAGCTTGGACAGGGGAGGGAACGGGGAGCTGTTTTTT
CASSLDRGGNGELFF
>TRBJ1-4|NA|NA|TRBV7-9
TGTGCCAGCAGCATGGGACGGGCAATTAATGAAAAACTGTTTTTT
CASSMGRAINEKLFF
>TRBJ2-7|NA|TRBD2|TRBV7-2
TGTGCCAGCAGCTTAGTGGGACTAGCGGGAGTCGAGCAGTACTTC
CASSLVGLAGVEQYF
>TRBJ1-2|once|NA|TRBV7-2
TGTGCCAGCAGCTTAGATTCAGGAGGAGGCCGCGGCTACACCTTC
CASSLDSGGGRGYTF
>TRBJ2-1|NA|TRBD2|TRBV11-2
TGTGCCAGCAGCTTACTTGCGGGGGGCCACAATGAGCAGTTCTTC
CASSLLAGGHNEQFF
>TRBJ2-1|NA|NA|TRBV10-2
TGCGCCAGCAGTAGGAGTCTCCGGGGCGGCAATGAGCAGTTCTTC
CASSRSLRGGNEQFF
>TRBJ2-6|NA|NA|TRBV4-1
TGCGCCAGCAGCCGGGGAGTTGACTCTGGGGCCAACGTCCTGACTTTC
CASSRGVDSGANVLTF